This TCR beta chain was sequenced for a study of blood T cells in healthy people across ages. The draw of peripheral blood yielded ten milliliters from each donor. The CDR3 consists of 13 residues. Per germline, CDR1 SGHTA and CDR2 FQGNSA. Trimming took 3 bases from V and 7 from J, leaving 13 bases between them. Through a sample-barcoded 5' primer and a J-beta primer mix, a second PCR was run for roughly 7 to 11 cycles. CDR3-containing paired-end reads numbering at least 3 million came from each sample. TCRdb itself ran the 5' RACE reads through MiXCR, one entry per CDR3 protein. The sample contains 2 million or so distinct CDR3 sequences, just under 50% of which appear only once. On this clonotype itself: The antigen remains undetermined.

Notes on the study in general: The study could not conclusively compare naive and antigen-experienced cells, given its unsorted PBMCs.

This chain links TRBV7-2 with TRBJ2-7, with D unclear. The TCR was taken from a woman aged 40 to 50 in good health. Sequencing was performed on blood. The CDR3 DNA reads as TGTGCCAGCAGCTTGATTAGCCGCAATGAGCAGTACTTC. Protein sequence: CASSLISRNEQYF.